This T cell receptor (beta chain) was identified during a study of T-cell reconstitution after alpha-beta-depleted transplantation in children. Notes on the study in general: Elevated TCRbeta diversity at day 60 was traced, in some patients, to surviving recipient T cells and thymic progenitors. Fresh T-cell production supplied most of the T-cell counts and diversity seen one year after transplant. Reportedly, only several hundred clones from non-depleted graft cells drove alpha-beta T-cell counts at about two months.

The germline CDR1 and CDR2 sequences are SGHTA and FQGNSA. The V end was cut by 4 bases, the J end by 1 base, with 18 bases between. The CDR3 totals 17 residues. On this clonotype itself: Its target is unknown.

Library preparation (for TCRbeta) was performed with unique molecular identifiers. TCRdb re-derived calls from the PCR reads in MiXCR, one entry per CDR3 protein. Of 500,000 to 750,000 distinct CDR3 sequences listed, more than 20% are singletons. The starting material was PBMCs, obtained before TCRalphabeta/CD19-depleted stem cell transplant. The V gene is TRBV7-2, the J gene TRBJ2-3, with D perhaps matching TRBD1 (6 bases). The receptor was isolated from a boy under two years old with Wiskott-Aldrich syndrome, due to receive a stem cell transplant. The CDR3 loop reads CASSSAQGFLGTDTQYF. The CDR3 DNA reads TGTGCCAGCAGCTCAGCGCAGGGGTTCCTGGGCACAGATACGCAGTATTTT.